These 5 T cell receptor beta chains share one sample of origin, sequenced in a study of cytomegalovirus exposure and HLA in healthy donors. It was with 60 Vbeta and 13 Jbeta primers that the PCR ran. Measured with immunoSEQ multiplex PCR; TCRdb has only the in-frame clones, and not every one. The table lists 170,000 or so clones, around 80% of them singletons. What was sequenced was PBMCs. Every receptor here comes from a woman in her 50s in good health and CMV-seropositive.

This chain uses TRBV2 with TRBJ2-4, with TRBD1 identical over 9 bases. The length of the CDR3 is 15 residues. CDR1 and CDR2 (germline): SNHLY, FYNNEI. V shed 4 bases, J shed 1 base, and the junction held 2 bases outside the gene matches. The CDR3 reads CASSAGQGAKNIQYF. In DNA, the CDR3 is TGTGCCAGCAGTGCAGGACAGGGGGCCAAAAACATTCAGTACTTC.

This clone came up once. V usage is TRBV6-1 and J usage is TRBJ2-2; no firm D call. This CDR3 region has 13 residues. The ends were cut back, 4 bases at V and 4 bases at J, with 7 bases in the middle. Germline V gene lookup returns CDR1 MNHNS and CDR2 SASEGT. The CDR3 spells CASSGRVTGELFF. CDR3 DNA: TGTGCCAGCAGTGGCCGGGTCACCGGGGAGCTGTTTTTT.

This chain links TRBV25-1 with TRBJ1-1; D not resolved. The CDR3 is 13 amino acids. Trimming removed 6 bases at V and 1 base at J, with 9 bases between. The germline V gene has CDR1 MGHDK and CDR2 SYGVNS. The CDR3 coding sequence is TGTGCCAGCAGGAAAAACGGGAACACTGAAGCTTTCTTT. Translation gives CASRKNGNTEAFF.

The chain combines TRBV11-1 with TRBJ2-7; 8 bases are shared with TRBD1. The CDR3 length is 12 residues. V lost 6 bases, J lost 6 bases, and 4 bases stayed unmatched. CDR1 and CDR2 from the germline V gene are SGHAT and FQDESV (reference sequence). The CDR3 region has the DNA TGTGCCAGCAGTTATGGGACAGGCGAGCAGTACTTC. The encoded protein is CASSYGTGEQYF.

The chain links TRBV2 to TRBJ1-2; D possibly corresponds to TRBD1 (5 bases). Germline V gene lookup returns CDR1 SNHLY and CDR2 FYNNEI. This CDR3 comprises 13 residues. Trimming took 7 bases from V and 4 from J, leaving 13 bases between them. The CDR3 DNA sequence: TGTGCCAGCACGGAGGGGAGATCCTATGGCTACACCTTC. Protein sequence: CASTEGRSYGYTF.